A single sample gave rise to the 24 T cell receptor beta chains below, sequenced in a study of Graves' ophthalmopathy and Graves' hyperthyroidism. Beta-chain TCR CDR3 regions were amplified from RNA transcripts. Following a first-round RT-PCR that used HTBI primers, a second-round multiplex PCR was carried out. TCRdb reprocessed the multiplex PCR reads via MiXCR and lists one record per CDR3 protein. Among about 700,000 distinct CDR3 sequences listed, under 50% were seen once. Sequencing was performed on peripheral blood. These receptors were collected from an adult man with Graves' ophthalmopathy.

This chain connects TRBV3-1 to TRBJ2-2; D is perhaps TRBD2 (6 bases). CDR1 is LGHDT and CDR2 is YNNKEL in the germline V gene (reference sequence). The CDR3 is 14 amino acids. V lost 4 bases, J lost 6 bases, and 12 bases lay in between. The CDR3 loop reads CASSLTSIAGELFF. DNA for the CDR3: TGTGCCAGCAGCCTGACTAGTATCGCCGGGGAGCTGTTTTTT.

This clonotype was detected ten times or more. The genes are TRBV7-2 and TRBJ2-5, with a weak D call TRBD1 (5 bases). CDR1 is SGHTA, CDR2 FQGNSA, per germline. The CDR3 runs to 14 residues. V lost 5 bases and J lost 3, with 13 bases in between. CDR3 in DNA: TGTGCCAGCAGCCTTGGGGCAGACAAAGAGACCCAGTACTTC. This sequence encodes CASSLGADKETQYF.

A word on this clonotype: This may arise from a read error, as a much more abundant clone is one base away. The chain carries TRBV2 and TRBJ1-1; D might be TRBD1 (6 bases). Germline CDR1 SNHLY, CDR2 FYNNEI. CDR3 length: 13 amino acids. The CDR3 loop reads CAGSRGLFTEAFF. The CDR3 DNA is TGTGCCGGCAGTCGGGGGCTTTTTACTGAAGCTTTCTTT. The full variable domain, rest sourced from reference TRBV2 and TRBJ1-1, is EPEVTQTPSHQVTQMGQEVILRCVPISNHLYFYWYRQILGQKVEFLVSFYNNEISEKSEIFDDQFSVERPDGSNFTLKIRSTKLEDSAMYFCAGSRGLFTEAFFGQGTRLTVV.

CDR3 sequence (DNA): TGCAGCTCACCACTAGCAGGGGGCGCCGAAGGCTACACCTTC. It encodes CSSPLAGGAEGYTF. This rearrangement joins TRBV29-1 to TRBJ1-2; 8 nucleotides line up with TRBD1. The V gene's germline CDR1 is SQVTM and CDR2 ANQGSEA. CDR3 length: 14 residues. V trimming: 8 bases; J trimming: 8 bases; junction bases outside the gene matches: 16.

In its sample, this clonotype was seen once. This chain uses TRBV4-2 with TRBJ1-5, with D perhaps matching TRBD1 (5 bases). V gave up 0 bases and J gave up 0 bases, with 15 bases separating them. CDR3 length: 18 amino acids. Germline V lookup: CDR1 LGHNA, CDR2 YNFKEQ. The CDR3 protein is CASSQERAGASSNQPQHF. In DNA form, the CDR3 reads TGTGCCAGCAGCCAAGAGAGAGCCGGGGCCTCTAGCAATCAGCCCCAGCATTTT.

V usage is TRBV9 and J usage is TRBJ2-2, with D unresolved. The CDR3 loop spans 13 amino acids. Germline CDR1 is SGDLS and CDR2 is YYNGEE. Trimming left V 2 bases short and J 9 bases short, with 11 bases between. CDR3: CASSVSLDRELFF. The CDR3 DNA reads TGTGCCAGCAGCGTGAGCCTCGACAGGGAGCTGTTTTTT.

As concerns this clonotype: The CDR3 does not close with the conserved phenylalanine or tryptophan, likely indicating a read error. The DNA is omitted, as the CDR3 cannot be located on it reliably, and the CDR3 follows TCRdb's listing. The J gene is TRBJ2-7, the V gene TRBV10-3. The CDR3 totals 8 residues, both ends included. Looked up from germline, CDR1 is ENHRY and CDR2 is SYGVKD. CDR3 in amino acids: CAISEDLL.

This clonotype was seen more than once but under ten times. This chain links TRBV12-3 or TRBV12-4 with TRBJ2-7; the D gene is possibly TRBD2 (6 bases). The CDR3 consists of 17 residues. V gave up 5 bases and J gave up 7 bases, with 27 bases separating them. CDR3 sequence: CASSEERAGTGPWEQYF. Written as DNA, the CDR3 is TGTGCCAGCAGTGAAGAGCGGGCGGGAACAGGCCCCTGGGAGCAGTACTTC.

This clonotype was observed at least ten times. The chain joins TRBV7-6 to TRBJ2-7, with 12 nucleotides matching TRBD1. Germline-derived CDR1 and CDR2 are SGHVS and FNYEAQ. The J segment lost 5 bases and the V segment lost 5 bases, leaving 4 bases of the junction unmatched. The CDR3 sequence is 14 residues long. Here the CDR3 reads CASSGDRGPDEQYF. CDR3 DNA sequence: TGTGCCAGCAGCGGGGACAGGGGGCCCGACGAGCAGTACTTC.

The genes are TRBV10-3 and TRBJ1-5, with 8 bases matching TRBD1. Trimming removed 10 bases from V and 1 base from J; junction bases left unmatched: 15. Looked up from germline, CDR1 is ENHRY and CDR2 is SYGVKD. This CDR3 spans 17 amino acids. The CDR3 loop reads CASSRGQGTRSNQPQHF. The DNA for the CDR3 is TGTGCCAGCAGCCGTGGACAGGGAACAAGGAGCAATCAGCCCCAGCATTTT.

The chain employs TRBV24-1 and TRBJ2-2; tentative D call: TRBD1 (5 bases). Trimming shortened V by 5 bases and J by 8 bases, and 11 bases separated the two germline ends. The CDR3 is 13 residues long. CDR1 KGHDR and CDR2 SFDVKD come from the germline V gene. The CDR3 spells CATSANGAGELFF. CDR3 in DNA: TGTGCCACCAGTGCTAATGGGGCAGGGGAGCTGTTTTTT.

In this sample, this clonotype turned up a few times. The chain recombines TRBV15 with TRBJ2-5; D is perhaps TRBD2 (5 bases). The CDR3 spans 13 residues. Germline CDR1 is LNHNV and CDR2 is YYDKDF (reference sequence). V lost 1 base and J lost 7, with 10 bases in between. The CDR3 sequence is CATSRVPGLTQYF. In DNA, the CDR3 is TGTGCCACCAGCAGAGTACCGGGATTGACCCAGTACTTC.

The sample holds a few counts of this clonotype. The chain is built from TRBV4-1 and TRBJ1-4; D perhaps matches TRBD1 (5 bases). Germline-derived CDR1 and CDR2 are MGHRA and YSYEKL. The CDR3 totals 15 residues. V lost 0 bases and J 6 bases, leaving 11 bases between the germline ends. The CDR3 DNA sequence: TGCGCCAGCAGCCAAGAAGGCGGGGACCATGAAAAACTGTTTTTT. Encoded protein: CASSQEGGDHEKLFF.

This clonotype came up a few times. The CDR3, as DNA: TGTGCCAGCAGCCATCCCGGGACAGGGGGCTCCTACGAGCAGTACTTC. It translates to CASSHPGTGGSYEQYF. The V call is TRBV4-2, the J call TRBJ2-7, with TRBD1 matching over 11 bases. Unmatched junction bases numbered 4, after V lost 3 bases and J lost 0 bases. This CDR3 is 16 amino acids long. Germline-derived CDR1 and CDR2 are LGHNA and YNFKEQ.

Remarks on this clonotype: A much larger clonotype is one base distant, so this may be a read error. J is TRBJ1-2 and V is TRBV6-6; D gene uncertain. V was cut by 2 bases and J by 10 bases, with 8 bases left in between. CDR1 MNHNY and CDR2 SVGAGI come from the germline V gene (reference sequence). This CDR3 has 11 amino acids. The CDR3 region is CASSYPFVYTF. CDR3 bases: TGTGCCAGCAGTTACCCTTTCGTCTACACCTTC.

The chain couples TRBV7-9 to TRBJ1-3; D call uncertain. This CDR3 has 15 amino acids. Germline V lookup: CDR1 SEHNR, CDR2 FQNEAQ (reference sequence). Trimming left V 8 bases short and J 0 bases short, with 14 bases between. CDR3 region: CASLWGTSSGNTIYF. CDR3 DNA: TGTGCCAGCTTGTGGGGAACCAGCTCTGGAAACACCATATATTTT.

This clonotype was seen at least ten times. This sequence joins TRBV12-3 or TRBV12-4 and TRBJ1-2; D is unresolved. Trimming shortened V by 8 bases and J by 7 bases, and 23 bases separated the two germline ends. There are 15 residues in the CDR3. The CDR3 loop is CASLVLGRQRGGYTF. The CDR3 DNA reads TGTGCCAGCCTCGTTCTGGGCCGGCAACGAGGTGGCTACACCTTC.

The V and J genes are TRBV12-5 and TRBJ1-3; 8 bases map to TRBD1. The V gene's germline CDR1 is LGHNT and CDR2 FRNRAP. Trimming took 5 bases from V and 4 from J; bases not matched to a gene: 4. CDR3 length: 14 amino acids. In nucleotides, the CDR3 is TGTGCTAGTGGTCGACAGGGGTTCGGAAACACCATATATTTT. As protein: CASGRQGFGNTIYF.

This clonotype was seen ten or more times. V gene TRBV29-1 combines with J gene TRBJ1-1; D is uncertain. Germline CDR1 reads SQVTM; CDR2 reads ANQGSEA. V lost 1 base and J 4 bases, leaving 10 bases between the germline ends. The CDR3 sequence is 13 residues long. This CDR3 reads CSVEGHIPTEAFF. CDR3 coding DNA: TGCAGCGTTGAAGGCCACATCCCCACTGAAGCTTTCTTT.

The table lists this clonotype with a count of one. This chain joins TRBV11-2 and TRBJ1-1; D is possibly TRBD1 (5 bases). V was cut by 2 bases and J by 5 bases, with 12 bases left in between. The CDR3 is 14 amino acids. Germline CDR1 is SGHAT and CDR2 is FQNNGV. The CDR3 loop reads CASSLRRESTEAFF. In DNA, the CDR3 is TGTGCCAGCAGCTTACGCAGGGAATCGACTGAAGCTTTCTTT. The full variable domain, in which reference TRBV11-2 and TRBJ1-1 provide the parts outside the CDR3, is EAGVAQSPRYKIIEKRQSVAFWCNPISGHATLYWYQQILGQGPKLLIQFQNNGVVDDSQLPKDRFSAERLKGVDSTLKIQPAKLEDSAVYLCASSLRRESTEAFFGQGTRLTVV.

Of note for this clonotype: Lacking the conserved final phenylalanine or tryptophan, this CDR3 likely reflects a read error. The gene calls are TRBV7-8 and TRBJ2-2, with a possible D match to TRBD2 (6 bases). V lost 5 bases, J lost 4 bases, and 11 bases lay in between. The CDR3 covers 14 residues. Germline-derived CDR1 and CDR2 are SGHVS and FQNEAQ. DNA of the CDR3: TGTGCCAGCAGCCGGGAGTCCGGCACCGGGGAGCTGTTTTTA. It translates to CASSRESGTGELFL.

This clonotype has just one count. J is TRBJ1-5 and V is TRBV10-3, with 7 bases matching TRBD1. J lost 6 bases, V lost 11 bases, and 10 bases had no gene match. The CDR3 loop spans 13 amino acids. Germline CDR1 and CDR2: ENHRY and SYGVKD. The CDR3 is CAVKEGAGQPQHF. The CDR3 nucleotides are TGTGCCGTCAAAGAGGGGGCCGGTCAGCCCCAGCATTTT.

The chain couples TRBV19 to TRBJ1-4; TRBD1 agrees at 7 bases. V lost 4 bases, J lost 0 bases, and 8 bases stayed unmatched. The CDR3 contains 17 residues. Germline CDR1 and CDR2: LNHDA and SQIVND (reference sequence). This CDR3 is CASSRTGRQATNEKLFF. The DNA for the CDR3 is TGTGCCAGTAGTAGGACAGGTAGACAAGCAACTAATGAAAAACTGTTTTTT.

This clonotype was seen many times. The gene calls are TRBV6-5 and TRBJ1-6, with D hard to call. V dropped 4 bases and J dropped 8 bases, with 6 bases sitting between them. Germline lookup yields CDR1 MNHEY and CDR2 SVGAGI. The CDR3 spans 12 residues. This CDR3 is CASSFRDSPLHF. In nucleotides, the CDR3 is TGTGCCAGCAGTTTCCGCGATTCACCCCTCCACTTT.